The rows below give T cell receptor beta chains drawn from one sample of a study of blood T cell repertoires in COVID-19. TCRdb keeps only in-frame clones here, not all; method: immunoSEQ multiplex PCR. The data show fewer than 180,000 clones, over 65% seen once. Sequencing was done on a sample of peripheral blood. The receptors stem from a man between 65 and 85 years old with acute or convalescent COVID-19. CDR3s include the opening cysteine and the closing phenylalanine or tryptophan. Fields, in order: V gene, J gene, D gene, clone size, CDR3 length, CDR3 DNA, CDR3 protein. A D gene is named only where the DNA matches it firmly. Size is omitted from some rows. Given values are once, few, many or a class for expanded clones.

TRBV11-2	TRBJ2-7	TRBD2	.	15	TGTGCCAGCAGCAGGACTAGCGGGGGGCCCTACGAGCAGTACTTC	CASSRTSGGPYEQYF
TRBV28	TRBJ1-1	.	.	12	TGTGCCAGCAGTATTACCGGGATAGAAGCTTTCTTT	CASSITGIEAFF
TRBV18	TRBJ1-5	TRBD1	few	16	TGTGCCAGCTCACCGGGGGACAGGGGACCTAATCAGCCCCAGCATTTT	CASSPGDRGPNQPQHF
TRBV19	TRBJ1-5	TRBD1	.	18	TGTGCCAGTAGGTGCCGGGACAGGGGGCGCGAAGATTCTCAGCCCCAGCATTTT	CASRCRDRGREDSQPQHF
TRBV5-1	TRBJ1-6	.	.	15	TGCGCCAGCAGTTCCACAGGGCCGTGGGATTCACCCCTCCACTTT	CASSSTGPWDSPLHF
TRBV19	TRBJ2-3	TRBD1	.	16	TGTGCCAGTAGTACGACCGGGACAGCCGACACAGATACGCAGTATTTT	CASSTTGTADTDTQYF
TRBV3-1/TRBV3-2	TRBJ2-5	TRBD1	.	16	TGTGCCAGCAGCCGGTCCGGACAGGGGGCGGGAGAGACCCAGTACTTC	CASSRSGQGAGETQYF
TRBV7-3	TRBJ2-1	TRBD1	.	16	TGTGCCAGCAGCTCGCCGGGGAGCAGGGGGACAAATGAGCAGTTCTTC	CASSSPGSRGTNEQFF
TRBV5-8	TRBJ1-3	.	.	15	TGTGCCAGCAGCCCCCAGACAGGCTCTGGAAACACCATATATTTT	CASSPQTGSGNTIYF
TRBV2	TRBJ1-5	TRBD1	.	14	TGTGCCAGCACGGGGGACAGGGGCCAAGGAACCCAGCATTTT	CASTGDRGQGTQHF
TRBV30	TRBJ1-2	TRBD1	.	12	TGTGCCTGGAGTGAGACAGGGGTTGGCTACACCTTC	CAWSETGVGYTF
TRBV3-1/TRBV3-2	TRBJ2-3	.	.	12	TGTGCCAGCAGCTCTCTTACAGATACGCAGTATTTT	CASSSLTDTQYF
TRBV5-4	TRBJ2-7	TRBD2	once	16	TGTGCCAGCAGCTTGGTAGGGGCGGGAGGGTTCTACGAGCAGTACTTC	CASSLVGAGGFYEQYF
TRBV19	TRBJ1-1	TRBD1	.	14	TGTGCCAGTAGTACGGACAGGGCGAACACTGAAGCTTTCTTT	CASSTDRANTEAFF
TRBV4-2	TRBJ2-3	TRBD2	.	16	TGTGCCAGCAGCGGTAGAGCGGGAGCCCCGGGAGATACGCAGTATTTT	CASSGRAGAPGDTQYF
TRBV12-1	TRBJ2-5	.	.	22	TGTGCCAGCAGCGCTGAGGCCCCCTTCCCGGGACTAGCGGGGGGGATCCAAGAGACCCAGTACTTC	CASSAEAPFPGLAGGIQETQYF
TRBV5-5	TRBJ1-2	.	.	16	TGTGCCAGCAGCTTGGATTCTCCCTGGAGGAACTATGGCTACACCTTC	CASSLDSPWRNYGYTF
TRBV5-6	TRBJ1-3	.	.	16	TGTGCCAGCAGCTTGGTTGGGGACATCTCTGGAAACACCATATATTTT	CASSLVGDISGNTIYF
TRBV5-5	TRBJ1-1	.	.	15	TGTGCCAGCAGCCGGATCTGGGGCGGGGACACTGAAGCTTTCTTT	CASSRIWGGDTEAFF
TRBV18	TRBJ2-7	TRBD1	.	15	TGTGCCAGCTCACGTACAGGGGGCAGCGACTACGAGCAGTACTTC	CASSRTGGSDYEQYF
TRBV6-5	TRBJ1-5	.	.	12	TGTGCCACCGGGGGAGACGGGCAGCCCCAGCATTTT	CATGGDGQPQHF
TRBV24-1	TRBJ1-2	TRBD1	once	15	TGTGCCACCAGTGATCAAAAACAGGGGTTTAGTGGCTACACCTTC	CATSDQKQGFSGYTF
TRBV27	TRBJ1-2	TRBD1	.	13	TGTGCCAGCAGTTTAGAAGGGGGCTGGGGCTACACCTTC	CASSLEGGWGYTF
TRBV10-3	TRBJ2-7	.	.	13	TGTGCCATTTGGCCAGGGCAGCCCTACGAGCAGTACTTC	CAIWPGQPYEQYF
TRBV6-5	TRBJ2-2	.	.	14	TGTGCCAGCAAACAGGCGTCGAACACCGGGGAGCTGTTTTTT	CASKQASNTGELFF
TRBV6-5	TRBJ1-4	TRBD1	.	15	TGTGCCAGCAGGTCGGGGGACAGAGCTAATGAAAAACTGTTTTTT	CASRSGDRANEKLFF
TRBV7-9	TRBJ2-7	TRBD1	few	18	TGTGCCAGCAGCTTAGGGAATACGGGTTGGCAGGGGGCCGACGAGCAGTACTTC	CASSLGNTGWQGADEQYF
TRBV5-4	TRBJ2-3	TRBD2	.	15	TGTGCCAGCTCGCCGGGACTAGCGGGCACAGATACGCAGTATTTT	CASSPGLAGTDTQYF
TRBV6-5	TRBJ2-2	TRBD2	.	13	TGTGCCGCGGGGGGCAGAAACACCGGGGAGCTGTTTTTT	CAAGGRNTGELFF
TRBV5-1	TRBJ1-2	.	.	20	TGCGCCAGCAGCTTGGATCCTTCGGTAGGGAGGAGTTCAAGACCTTATGGCTACACCTTC	CASSLDPSVGRSSRPYGYTF